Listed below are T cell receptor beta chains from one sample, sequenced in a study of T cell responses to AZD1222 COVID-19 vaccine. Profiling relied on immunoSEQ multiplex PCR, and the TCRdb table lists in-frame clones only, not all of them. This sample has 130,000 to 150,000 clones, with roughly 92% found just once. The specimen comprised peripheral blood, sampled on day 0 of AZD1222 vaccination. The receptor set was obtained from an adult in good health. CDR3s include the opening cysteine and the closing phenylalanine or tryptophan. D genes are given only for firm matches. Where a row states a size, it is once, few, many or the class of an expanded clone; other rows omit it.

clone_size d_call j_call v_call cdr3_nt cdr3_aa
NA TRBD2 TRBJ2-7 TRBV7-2 TGTGCCAGCAGCTTCGTAGCGGGGAACGAGCAGTACTTC CASSFVAGNEQYF
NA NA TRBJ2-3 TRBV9 TGTGCCAGCAGCGTAGAGGGGGTTGAGACAGATACGCAGTATTTT CASSVEGVETDTQYF
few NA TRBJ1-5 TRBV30 TGTGCCTGGACCAGGGTTGGTCAGCCCCAGCATTTT CAWTRVGQPQHF
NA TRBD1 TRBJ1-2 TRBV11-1 TGTGCCAGCAGCTTAAGACAGGGGAAGGGCTACACCTTC CASSLRQGKGYTF
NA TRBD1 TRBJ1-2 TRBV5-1 TGCGCCAGCAGCTCTCAGGGGGCTGACTATGGCTACACCTTC CASSSQGADYGYTF
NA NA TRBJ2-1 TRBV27 TGTGCCAGCAGTTTAAATCGCGGGACGGATGAGCAGTTCTTC CASSLNRGTDEQFF
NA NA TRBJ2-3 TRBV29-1 TGCAGCGTTACCCGGGGGACGGGAGATACGCAGTATTTT CSVTRGTGDTQYF
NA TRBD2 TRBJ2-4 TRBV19 TGTGCCAGTAGTGCCCCCCGACTAGCGGGACTAGCCAAAAACATTCAGTACTTC CASSAPRLAGLAKNIQYF
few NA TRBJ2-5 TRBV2 TGTGCCAGCAGTTCCGCGACAGCGAGAGGAGAGACCCAGTACTTC CASSSATARGETQYF
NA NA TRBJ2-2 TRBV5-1 TGCGCCAGCAGCAAATCTAGGGGGACGAACACCGGGGAGCTGTTTTTT CASSKSRGTNTGELFF
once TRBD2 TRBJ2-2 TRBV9 TGTGCCAGCAGCGCACGAGCGGGAGGGCCGTTCACCGGGGAGCTGTTTTTT CASSARAGGPFTGELFF
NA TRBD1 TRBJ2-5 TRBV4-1 TGCGCCAGCAGCCCCCTCCCGGGACAGGCCCAAGAGACCCAGTACTTC CASSPLPGQAQETQYF
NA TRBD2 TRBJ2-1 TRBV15 TGTGCCACCAGCGGCAGCGGGAGGGATGGCTATGAGCAGTTCTTC CATSGSGRDGYEQFF
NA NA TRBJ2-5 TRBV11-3 TGTGCCAGCAGCCGGAGCTTACAAGAGACCCAGTACTTC CASSRSLQETQYF
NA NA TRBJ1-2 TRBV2 TGTGCCAGCAGGAGACGACAGAACTATGGCTACACCTTC CASRRRQNYGYTF
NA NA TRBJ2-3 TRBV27 TGTGCCAGCAGTTTCCTTATCAGCACAGATACGCAGTATTTT CASSFLISTDTQYF
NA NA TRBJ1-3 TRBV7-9 TGTGCCAGCAGCTTTACAGAGTCCGGCACCCCCATATATTTT CASSFTESGTPIYF
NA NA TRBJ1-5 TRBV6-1 TGTGCCAGCAGTGAAGTTGGGGGAATACAGGGACTCAATCAGCCCCAGCATTTT CASSEVGGIQGLNQPQHF
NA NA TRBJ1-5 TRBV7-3 TGTGCCAGCAGCCGTGAGGCAAGGAGGCCTAATCAGCCCCAGCATTTT CASSREARRPNQPQHF
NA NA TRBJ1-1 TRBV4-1 TGCGCCAGCAGCCAAGTGGCCCTCGTTGAAGCTTTCTTT CASSQVALVEAFF
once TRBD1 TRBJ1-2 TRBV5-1 TGCGCCAGCGGGCCTGGACAGGGGGCCAACTATGGCTACACCTTC CASGPGQGANYGYTF
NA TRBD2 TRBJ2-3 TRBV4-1 TGCGCCAGCAGCCAGAGCGAACTAGCGGGAGACACAGATACGCAGTATTTT CASSQSELAGDTDTQYF
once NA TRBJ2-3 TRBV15 TGTGCCACCAGTTTAGGACCAGATACGCAGTATTTT CATSLGPDTQYF
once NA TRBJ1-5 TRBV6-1 TGTGCCAGCAGTGAGGAATGGTATAATCAGCCCCAGCATTTT CASSEEWYNQPQHF